This TCR beta chain comes out of a study of blood T cell repertoires in COVID-19. About the study: Samples of COVID-19 (acute and convalescent) were obtained from the United States, Italy and Spain.

Trimming at V came to 4 bases and at J to 6 bases, leaving 6 bases not matched to a gene. Per the germline V gene, CDR1 is MNHEY and CDR2 is SVGAGI. The CDR3 length is 14 residues. In the authors' methods: Reference gene primer amplification yielded estimated nucleated cell counts. Clones were read by immunoSEQ multiplex PCR, and TCRdb kept only the in-frame ones, dropping some. V, J and clone size are taken as reported in that table, and D and trimming were inferred from the DNA itself. The table records around 140,000 clones, over 80% of them present only once. Sequenced sample: peripheral blood. This clonotype was obtained from a man in his sixties with active or convalescent COVID-19. The rearrangement joins TRBV6-5 to TRBJ1-5, with 7 bases matching TRBD1. In DNA form, the CDR3 reads TGTGCCAGCAGTTTAAAACAGGGGACTCAGCCCCAGCATTTT. Residues: CASSLKQGTQPQHF.